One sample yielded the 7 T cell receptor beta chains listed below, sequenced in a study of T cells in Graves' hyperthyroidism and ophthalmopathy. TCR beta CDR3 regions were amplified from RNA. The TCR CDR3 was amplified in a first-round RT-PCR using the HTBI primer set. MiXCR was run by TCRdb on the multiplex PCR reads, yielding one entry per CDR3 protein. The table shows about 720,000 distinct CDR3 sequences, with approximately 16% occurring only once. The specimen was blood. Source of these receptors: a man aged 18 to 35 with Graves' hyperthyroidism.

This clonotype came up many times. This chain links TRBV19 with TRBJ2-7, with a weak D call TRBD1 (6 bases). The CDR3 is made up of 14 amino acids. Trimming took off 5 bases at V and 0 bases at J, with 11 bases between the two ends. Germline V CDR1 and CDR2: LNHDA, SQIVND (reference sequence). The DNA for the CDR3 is TGTGCCAGTAGTGCAGGGGCAGCCTCCTACGAGCAGTACTTC. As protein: CASSAGAASYEQYF.

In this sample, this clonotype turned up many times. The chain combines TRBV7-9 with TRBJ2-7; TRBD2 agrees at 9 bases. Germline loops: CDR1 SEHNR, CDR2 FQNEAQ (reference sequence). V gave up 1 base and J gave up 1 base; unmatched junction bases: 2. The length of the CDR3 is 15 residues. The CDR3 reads CASSLGLAGSYEQYF. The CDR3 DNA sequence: TGTGCCAGCAGCTTAGGGCTAGCGGGATCCTACGAGCAGTACTTC. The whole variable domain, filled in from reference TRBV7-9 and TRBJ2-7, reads DTGVSQNPRHKITKRGQNVTFRCDPISEHNRLYWYRQTLGQGPEFLTYFQNEAQLEKSRLLSDRFSAERPKGSFSTLEIQRTEQGDSAMYLCASSLGLAGSYEQYFGPGTRLTVT.

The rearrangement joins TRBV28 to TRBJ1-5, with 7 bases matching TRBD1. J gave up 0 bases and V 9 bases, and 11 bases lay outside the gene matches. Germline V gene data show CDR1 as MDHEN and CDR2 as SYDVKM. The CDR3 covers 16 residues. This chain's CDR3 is CASHGTVNYSNQPQHF. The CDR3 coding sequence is TGTGCCAGTCATGGGACAGTAAATTATAGCAATCAGCCCCAGCATTTT.

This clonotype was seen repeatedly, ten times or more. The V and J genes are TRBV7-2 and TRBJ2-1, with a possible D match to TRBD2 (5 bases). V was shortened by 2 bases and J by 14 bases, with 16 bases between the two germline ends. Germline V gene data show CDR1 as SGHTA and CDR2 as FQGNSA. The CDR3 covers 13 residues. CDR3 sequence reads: CASSLQEGRGKFF. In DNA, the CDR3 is TGTGCCAGCAGCTTACAAGAGGGAAGAGGCAAGTTCTTC. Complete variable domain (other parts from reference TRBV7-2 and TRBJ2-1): GAGVSQSPSNKVTEKGKDVELRCDPISGHTALYWYRQSLGQGLEFLIYFQGNSAPDKSGLPSDRFSAERTGGSVSTLTIQRTQQEDSAVYLCASSLQEGRGKFFGPGTRLTVL.

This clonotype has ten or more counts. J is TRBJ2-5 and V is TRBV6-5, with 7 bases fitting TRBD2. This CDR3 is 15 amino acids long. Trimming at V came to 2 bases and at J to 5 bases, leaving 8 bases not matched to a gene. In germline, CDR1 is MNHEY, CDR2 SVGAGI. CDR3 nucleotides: TGTGCCAGCAGTTACCCGGGACCGCGGGGGGAGACCCAGTACTTC. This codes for CASSYPGPRGETQYF.

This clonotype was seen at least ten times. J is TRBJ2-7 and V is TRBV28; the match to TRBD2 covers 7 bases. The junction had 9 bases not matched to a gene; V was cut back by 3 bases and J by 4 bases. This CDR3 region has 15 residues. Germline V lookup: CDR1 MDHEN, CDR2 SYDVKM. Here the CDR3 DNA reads TGTGCCAGCAGTTTTCGGGACTACCCTACTTACGAGCAGTACTTC. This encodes CASSFRDYPTYEQYF.

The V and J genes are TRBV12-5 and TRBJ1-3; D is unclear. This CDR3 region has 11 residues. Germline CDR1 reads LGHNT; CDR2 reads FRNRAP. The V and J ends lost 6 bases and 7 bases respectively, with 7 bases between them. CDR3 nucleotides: TGTGCTAGTGGCTCCCCCAACACCATATATTTT. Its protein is CASGSPNTIYF.